A single sample gave rise to the 3 T cell receptor beta chains below, sequenced in a study of blood T cell repertoires in COVID-19. Repertoires were generated with immunoSEQ multiplex PCR, while TCRdb's copy carries only in-frame clones and drops some. The sample carries around 190,000 clones, 70% to 90% recorded once. The sequenced sample was peripheral blood. The receptors were sampled from a man aged 18 to 30 who had recovered from COVID-19.

The rearrangement links TRBV3-1 (or the pseudogene TRBV3-2) to TRBJ2-2; 11 nucleotides agree with TRBD1. Unmatched junction bases numbered 7, after V lost 4 bases and J lost 6 bases. Looked up from germline, CDR1 is LGHDT and CDR2 is YNNKEL (reference sequence). The CDR3 loop spans 16 amino acids. The CDR3 sequence is CASSRGTGGYAGELFF. The CDR3 DNA reads TGTGCCAGCAGCCGTGGGACAGGGGGTTATGCCGGGGAGCTGTTTTTT.

This chain joins TRBV7-9 and TRBJ2-5; TRBD1 matches 8 bases. V shed 5 bases, J shed 2 bases, and the junction held 4 bases outside the gene matches. The CDR3 covers 14 residues. Germline CDR1 SEHNR, CDR2 FQNEAQ (reference sequence). DNA of the CDR3: TGTGCCAGCAGCAAACAGGGGGGTCAAGAGACCCAGTACTTC. Translated: CASSKQGGQETQYF.

The rearrangement links TRBV10-3 to TRBJ2-7; possible D gene TRBD1, 6 bases. The CDR3 runs to 13 residues. CDR1 ENHRY and CDR2 SYGVKD come from the germline V gene. CDR3 in amino acids: CAIRQDSSYEQYF. In DNA, the CDR3 is TGTGCGATCCGACAGGATAGCTCCTACGAGCAGTACTTC.